These T cell receptor beta chains were read from a single sample in a study of control samples from healthy donors and cancer patients. Repertoires were generated with immunoSEQ multiplex PCR, while TCRdb's copy carries only in-frame clones and drops some. This table holds around 130,000 clones, 70% to 90% found once. Sequenced material: blood. These receptors were collected from a man aged 50 to 60 in good health. Each CDR3 is given with its conserved first and last residue. A D gene is named only where the DNA matches it firmly. Clone size is given for some rows only: seen once, a few or many times, or a class if the clone is expanded.

J gene,V gene,D gene,clone size,CDR3 DNA,CDR3 protein
TRBJ2-7,TRBV18,.,.,TGTGCCAGCTCACCGCGGCAGGGATCCACCTACGAGCAGTACTTC,CASSPRQGSTYEQYF
TRBJ2-7,TRBV4-1,.,few,TGCGCCAGCAGCCAAGGGACCTCGTCGGGCTACGAGCAGTACTTC,CASSQGTSSGYEQYF
TRBJ2-1,TRBV14,.,.,TGTGCCAGCAGCCAAGCGCTTAACAATGAGCAGTTCTTC,CASSQALNNEQFF
TRBJ1-2,TRBV28,.,once,TGTGCCAGCAGGGCACCATCACTAAACCTTCTGGGGGGCTACACCTTC,CASRAPSLNLLGGYTF
TRBJ2-5,TRBV27,TRBD2,.,TGTGCCAGCAGTCCCCGTGGGGAGGGAGAGACCCAGTACTTC,CASSPRGEGETQYF
TRBJ1-5,TRBV28,TRBD1,.,TGTGCCAGCAGGGGACAGGGCTTTTATCAGCCCCAGCATTTT,CASRGQGFYQPQHF
TRBJ2-3,TRBV24-1,TRBD1,.,TGTGCCACCAGTCTGGGGACAGGTAGCACAGATACGCAGTATTTT,CATSLGTGSTDTQYF
TRBJ2-7,TRBV7-9,TRBD1,.,TGTGCCAGCAGAGACAGGGGTGACGAGCAGTACTTC,CASRDRGDEQYF
TRBJ2-5,TRBV25-1,.,.,TGTGCCAGCTCGGAATTCAAAGGAGGGGGTCGGGGGGAGACCCAGTACTTC,CASSEFKGGGRGETQYF
TRBJ1-1,TRBV28,TRBD1,.,TGTGCCAGCAGCCTACTCGGACAGGGACTAAATGAAGCTTTCTTT,CASSLLGQGLNEAFF
TRBJ1-4,TRBV6-5,TRBD1,few,TGTGCCAGCAGACTACGGGACAGAAATGAAAAACTGTTTTTT,CASRLRDRNEKLFF